These 26 T cell receptor beta chains share one sample of origin, sequenced in a study of T cells in Graves' hyperthyroidism and ophthalmopathy. TCR beta CDR3 regions were amplified from RNA. The TCR CDR3 was amplified in a first-round RT-PCR using the HTBI primer set. TCRdb ran MiXCR on the multiplex PCR reads and lists one entry per CDR3 protein. The table shows about 560,000 distinct CDR3 sequences, with around 15% occurring only once. Specimen: blood. Every receptor here comes from a woman aged 18-35 years with Graves' hyperthyroidism.

The rearrangement links TRBV18 to TRBJ2-1, with 9 bases aligning to TRBD2. V lost 1 base and J lost 9; bases outside the gene matches: 4. CDR3 size: 14 residues. Germline V gene data show CDR1 as KGHSH and CDR2 as LQKENI. CDR3 DNA: TGTGCCAGCTCACCACTAGCGGGAGCCCCTGAGCAGTTCTTC. Encoded protein: CASSPLAGAPEQFF. The full variable domain, completed using reference TRBV18 and TRBJ2-1, is NAGVMQNPRHLVRRRGQEARLRCSPMKGHSHVYWYRQLPEEGLKFMVYLQKENIIDESGMPKERFSAEFPKEGPSILRIQQVVRGDSAAYFCASSPLAGAPEQFFGPGTRLTVL.

This clonotype was counted many times. The chain links TRBV7-2 to TRBJ1-2; 8 bases match TRBD1. The CDR3 loop spans 17 amino acids. CDR1 is SGHTA and CDR2 is FQGNSA in the germline V gene. Trimming removed 2 bases from V and 0 bases from J; junction bases left unmatched: 8. CDR3 region: CASSLRGTGQPNYGYTF. CDR3 bases: TGTGCCAGCAGCTTAAGGGGGACAGGTCAACCTAACTATGGCTACACCTTC.

This clonotype came up many times. The CDR3 protein is CASAWGAGGGNEQFF. The CDR3 DNA sequence: TGTGCCAGCGCCTGGGGAGCGGGAGGTGGTAATGAGCAGTTCTTC. The rearrangement joins TRBV11-2 to TRBJ2-1, with 9 bases identical to TRBD2. CDR3 size: 15 residues. The V and J ends lost 8 bases and 7 bases, in that order; junction bases with no gene match: 12. Per the germline V gene, CDR1 is SGHAT and CDR2 is FQNNGV.

This clonotype was seen only a few times. The chain couples TRBV6-1 to TRBJ2-3; 10 bases align to TRBD2. The CDR3 runs to 14 residues. The ends lost 7 bases at V and 5 bases at J; junction bases unmatched: 6. Germline CDR1 and CDR2: MNHNS and SASEGT. CDR3 protein: CASTGLAEKDTQYF. The CDR3 nucleotides read TGTGCCAGCACCGGACTAGCGGAAAAAGATACGCAGTATTTT.

This clonotype was detected many times. The chain joins TRBV9 to TRBJ2-1; the D is unclear. The CDR3 runs to 13 residues. Between the trimmed V and J ends, which lost 4 bases and 3 bases, there was a span of 8 bases. The V gene's germline CDR1 is SGDLS and CDR2 YYNGEE. In DNA, the CDR3 is TGTGCCAGCAGCCGGTGGGGCTACAATGAGCAGTTCTTC. This gives the protein CASSRWGYNEQFF.

The table lists this clonotype with a few counts. The chain couples TRBV3-1 to TRBJ2-7; D possibly corresponds to TRBD1 (6 bases). The CDR3 has 16 residues. Germline-derived CDR1 and CDR2 are LGHDT and YNNKEL (reference sequence). V shed 2 bases and J shed 2 bases, with 16 bases lying between them. CDR3 sequence (DNA): TGTGCCAGCAGCCAACCAAGCAGGGGTCGGACCTACGAGCAGTACTTC. This encodes CASSQPSRGRTYEQYF.

V and J are TRBV15 and TRBJ1-2, with D possibly being TRBD1 (5 bases). Germline lookup yields CDR1 LNHNV and CDR2 YYDKDF (reference sequence). Trimming left V 1 base short and J 2 bases short, with 11 bases between. CDR3 size: 15 residues. CDR3 region: CATSRVGGVNYGYTF. In nucleotides, the CDR3 is TGTGCCACCAGCAGAGTTGGAGGGGTCAACTATGGCTACACCTTC.

The chain uses TRBV6-5 and TRBJ2-1, with 12 bases matching TRBD2. The CDR3 loop spans 17 amino acids. J gave up 10 bases and V 4 bases, and 14 bases lay outside the gene matches. From germline, CDR1 is MNHEY and CDR2 SVGAGI. In DNA form, the CDR3 reads TGTGCCAGCAGTTCTTCTAGCGGGGGGGCCGGGTCGAACGAGCAGTTCTTC. Translation: CASSSSSGGAGSNEQFF.

This clonotype was detected ten times or more. The V call is TRBV16, the J call TRBJ2-7; D may be TRBD1 (5 bases). There are 15 residues in the CDR3. Germline assignment: CDR1 KGHSY and CDR2 FQNENV. V shed 0 bases and J shed 6 bases, with 15 bases lying between them. CDR3 nucleotides: TGTGCCAGCAGCCAATCGCTGCAGGGATACGGCGAGCAGTACTTC. Its translation: CASSQSLQGYGEQYF.

This clonotype has more than one count but fewer than ten. The rearrangement uses TRBV5-1 and TRBJ1-4; 8 bases line up with TRBD1. With V trimmed by 4 bases and J by 8 bases, 16 bases remained unmatched. CDR1 and CDR2 (germline): SGHRS, YFSETQ. The length of the CDR3 is 17 residues. The CDR3 here is CASSIDRGRMRGEKLFF. CDR3 nucleotide sequence: TGCGCCAGCAGCATCGACAGGGGCCGGATGAGAGGGGAAAAACTGTTTTTT.

In this sample, this clonotype turned up a few times. V usage is TRBV5-6 and J usage is TRBJ1-2; D gene uncertain. CDR3 length: 15 residues. The germline V gene encodes CDR1 SGHDT and CDR2 YYEEEE. Trimming left V 1 base short and J 4 bases short, with 14 bases between. CDR3 region: CASSLPMSQPYGYTF. CDR3 DNA sequence: TGTGCCAGCAGCTTGCCCATGTCCCAGCCCTATGGCTACACCTTC.

This clonotype was seen many times. This chain connects TRBV20-1 to TRBJ2-7; D might be TRBD1 (6 bases). CDR1 DFQATT and CDR2 SNEGSKA come from the germline V gene (reference sequence). V shed 3 bases and J shed 4 bases, with 22 bases lying between them. The CDR3 is 16 residues long. The CDR3 loop reads CSARIMGQGLGYEQYF. CDR3 nucleotides: TGCAGTGCTAGGATTATGGGACAAGGGCTCGGATACGAGCAGTACTTC.

This clonotype appeared many times. The CDR3 nucleotides read TGCAGCGTCGGGACAGGGAGGATCGGTCAGCCCCAGCATTTT. Its protein is CSVGTGRIGQPQHF. This chain uses TRBV29-1 with TRBJ1-5, with 9 nucleotides matching TRBD1. The ends lost 6 bases at V and 6 bases at J; junction bases unmatched: 9. Germline CDR1 and CDR2: SQVTM and ANQGSEA. The CDR3 is 14 amino acids.

This clonotype was detected ten times or more. V and J are TRBV12-3 or TRBV12-4 and TRBJ1-3, with D possibly being TRBD1 (5 bases). The CDR3 extends over 16 amino acids. V lost 8 bases and J 0 bases, leaving 17 bases between the germline ends. The CDR3 loop is CASGRTTDLSGNTIYF. The CDR3 bases are TGTGCCAGCGGAAGGACGACAGACCTCTCTGGAAACACCATATATTTT.

This clonotype was seen ten or more times. This rearrangement joins TRBV10-3 to TRBJ2-5; 10 positions agree with TRBD1. V shed 4 bases, J shed 1 base, and the junction held 9 bases outside the gene matches. Germline assignment: CDR1 ENHRY and CDR2 SYGVKD. The CDR3 spans 17 residues. CDR3 coding DNA: TGTGCCATCAGTGGCGGGATCCGGGACAGGGGCCAAGAGACCCAGTACTTC. The encoded protein is CAISGGIRDRGQETQYF.

This clonotype was recorded at least ten times. V usage is TRBV12-3 or TRBV12-4 and J usage is TRBJ1-5; 9 bases line up with TRBD1. The CDR3 is made up of 15 amino acids. Trimming took 7 bases from V and 2 from J; bases not matched to a gene: 6. The CDR3 spells CASKPGDRGNQPQHF. The CDR3 region has the DNA TGTGCCAGCAAACCTGGGGACAGGGGCAATCAGCCCCAGCATTTT.

This clonotype was detected a few times. The chain is built from TRBV7-8 and TRBJ1-3, with TRBD1 as a possible D gene (6 bases). Per germline, CDR1 SGHVS and CDR2 FQNEAQ. This CDR3 spans 15 amino acids. V was trimmed by 7 bases and J by 2 bases, leaving 15 bases between them. CDR3 nucleotide sequence: TGTGCCAGCATGACAGGCAAGGGGACTGGAAACACCATATATTTT. It is translated as CASMTGKGTGNTIYF.

This clonotype has ten or more counts. This chain uses TRBV6-6 with TRBJ1-5; D possibly corresponds to TRBD1 (5 bases). Germline assignment: CDR1 MNHNY and CDR2 SVGAGI (reference sequence). The CDR3 sequence is 17 residues long. V was cut by 3 bases and J by 2 bases, with 17 bases left in between. The CDR3 sequence is CASSYLAVGTRNQPQHF. In DNA, the CDR3 is TGTGCCAGCAGTTATCTCGCGGTGGGGACCCGCAATCAGCCCCAGCATTTT.

About this clonotype itself: Being one base from a much bigger clone, this may be a read error. The chain carries TRBV12-3 or TRBV12-4 and TRBJ1-1; a possible D gene is TRBD1 (6 bases). V gave up 0 bases and J gave up 6 bases, with 20 bases separating them. The CDR3 runs to 17 residues. The DNA of the CDR3 is TGTGCCAGCAGTTTAGCCCTGGGGGCTACAGAGTTCGCTGAAGCTTTCTTT. Protein: CASSLALGATEFAEAFF.

This clonotype was picked up many times. CDR3 sequence: CSARGLIQETQYF. In nucleotides, the CDR3 is TGCAGTGCTAGAGGGCTAATCCAAGAGACCCAGTACTTC. The J gene is TRBJ2-5, the V gene TRBV20-1; D not certain. The V gene's germline CDR1 is DFQATT and CDR2 SNEGSKA (reference sequence). V was pared by 1 base and J by 1 base, with 7 bases between. The length of the CDR3 is 13 residues.

In this sample, this clonotype turned up once. Its ends do not fully match the called genes, so a read error is possible. CDR3 residues: CASSQTTGVISGANVMTF. The CDR3 bases are TGTGCCAGCAGCCAAACGACAGGGGTTATTTCTGGGGCCAACGTCATGACTTTC. The chain recombines TRBV14 with TRBJ2-6; 8 bases are shared with TRBD1. The CDR3 has 18 residues. Germline CDR1 SGHDN, CDR2 FVKESK.

V gene TRBV4-3 combines with J gene TRBJ1-2; D not certain. This CDR3 spans 15 amino acids. V was shortened by 2 bases and J by 7 bases, with 17 bases between the two germline ends. Germline CDR1 is LGHNA and CDR2 is YSLEER. In DNA, the CDR3 is TGCGCCAGCAGCCAATCGTCTACCCTGGGAAGTGGCTACACCTTC. Its protein is CASSQSSTLGSGYTF.

This clonotype was seen many times. This sequence joins TRBV7-3 and TRBJ2-4, with TRBD1 matching 10 bases. The length of the CDR3 is 16 residues. V lost 5 bases to trimming and J lost 5 bases; unmatched junction nucleotides: 9. Germline-derived CDR1 and CDR2 are SGHTA and FQGTGA. In nucleotides, the CDR3 is TGTGCCAGCAGCCTTCACAGCGGGACAGGGGAAAACATTCAGTACTTC. It codes for CASSLHSGTGENIQYF.

The chain carries TRBV28 and TRBJ2-2; 7 nucleotides agree with TRBD1. After removal of 5 bases from V and 4 bases from J, the junction contained 10 bases not matched to a gene. The CDR3 extends over 16 amino acids. CDR1 is MDHEN and CDR2 is SYDVKM in the germline V gene. The CDR3 nucleotides are TGTGCCAGCAGTCCCCTCGACAGGGTTGGCACCGGGGAGCTGTTTTTT. Protein sequence: CASSPLDRVGTGELFF. The full variable domain, completed using reference TRBV28 and TRBJ2-2, is DVKVTQSSRYLVKRTGEKVFLECVQDMDHENMFWYRQDPGLGLRLIYFSYDVKMKEKGDIPEGYSVSREKKERFSLILESASTNQTSMYLCASSPLDRVGTGELFFGEGSRLTVL.

This chain links TRBV11-3 with TRBJ2-1, with D unresolved. V lost 1 base, J lost 8 bases, and 9 bases lay in between. The CDR3 loop spans 13 amino acids. Germline V gene sequence: CDR1 SGHNT, CDR2 YENEEA. CDR3 DNA sequence: TGTGCCAGCAGCTTAGGCCCCTGGGATGAGCAGTTCTTC. Residues: CASSLGPWDEQFF. Combining the CDR3 with reference TRBV11-3 and TRBJ2-1 gives the whole variable domain EAGVVQSPRYKIIEKKQPVAFWCNPISGHNTLYWYLQNLGQGPELLIRYENEEAVDDSQLPKDRFSAERLKGVDSTLKIQPAELGDSAVYLCASSLGPWDEQFFGPGTRLTVL.

This clonotype is a singleton in its sample. The chain is built from TRBV3-1 and TRBJ1-4; 8 bases are shared with TRBD1. V lost 4 bases to trimming and J lost 1 base; unmatched junction nucleotides: 8. CDR3 size: 17 residues. CDR1 is LGHDT and CDR2 is YNNKEL in the germline V gene (reference sequence). The CDR3 here is CASSPSRTGQTNEKLFF. CDR3 bases: TGTGCCAGCAGCCCATCCAGGACAGGGCAAACTAATGAAAAACTGTTTTTT.